These 26 T cell receptor beta chains share one sample of origin, sequenced in a study of T cells in tumors after PD-1 blockade. Measured with immunoSEQ multiplex PCR; TCRdb has only the in-frame clones, and not every one. The repertoire holds roughly 50,000 clones, roughly 80% seen once, with just over 4% in the top ten. The sample in question was PBMCs, obtained before anti-PD-1 treatment. Receptors originate from a human donor with basal cell carcinoma.

CDR3 protein: CASSRPSETSTDTQYF. The CDR3 DNA follows: TGCGCCAGCAGCCGCCCAAGTGAGACTAGCACAGATACGCAGTATTTT. This chain joins TRBV5-1 and TRBJ2-3; D remains unclear. The CDR3 covers 16 residues. Trimming took 4 bases from V and 0 from J, leaving 15 bases between them. The germline V gene has CDR1 SGHRS and CDR2 YFSETQ.

This chain uses TRBV5-1 with TRBJ2-1, with TRBD2 as a possible D gene (5 bases). CDR1 SGHRS and CDR2 YFSETQ come from the germline V gene. The CDR3 sequence is 17 residues long. The V end was cut by 0 bases, the J end by 0 bases, with 13 bases between. As DNA, the CDR3 is TGCGCCAGCAGCTTGGTCGGTAGCGCGAGCTCCTACAATGAGCAGTTCTTC. Its translation is CASSLVGSASSYNEQFF. The full variable domain, with the rest looked up from reference TRBV5-1 and TRBJ2-1, is KAGVTQTPRYLIKTRGQQVTLSCSPISGHRSVSWYQQTPGQGLQFLFEYFSETQRNKGNFPGRFSGRQFSNSRSEMNVSTLELGDSALYLCASSLVGSASSYNEQFFGPGTRLTVL.

The CDR3 reads CAISATNEKLFF. Written as DNA, the CDR3 is TGTGCCATCAGTGCAACTAATGAAAAACTGTTTTTT. The rearrangement links TRBV10-3 to TRBJ1-4, with unresolved D. CDR3 length equals 12 residues. Trimming stripped 4 bases from V and 0 bases from J, with 0 bases between. CDR1 and CDR2 (germline): ENHRY, SYGVKD.

In DNA, the CDR3 is TGTGCCAGCTCACCAGGAGACAGGGCGTTTAGGGTCAATGAGCAGTTCTTC. It codes for CASSPGDRAFRVNEQFF. The chain links TRBV18 to TRBJ2-1, with 7 bases matching TRBD1. The CDR3 is made up of 17 amino acids. CDR1 is KGHSH, CDR2 LQKENI, per germline. V lost 2 bases and J lost 6; bases outside the gene matches: 13. Drawing the rest from reference TRBV18 and TRBJ2-1, the complete variable domain is NAGVMQNPRHLVRRRGQEARLRCSPMKGHSHVYWYRQLPEEGLKFMVYLQKENIIDESGMPKERFSAEFPKEGPSILRIQQVVRGDSAAYFCASSPGDRAFRVNEQFFGPGTRLTVL.

This clone was seen a single time. This chain connects TRBV9 to TRBJ1-5; D is unresolved. Germline V gene sequence: CDR1 SGDLS, CDR2 YYNGEE. Trimming stripped 0 bases from V and 5 bases from J, with 6 bases between. This CDR3 is 13 amino acids long. The chain's CDR3 is CASSVGTDQPQHF. CDR3 DNA: TGTGCCAGCAGCGTAGGCACTGATCAGCCCCAGCATTTT.

The J gene is TRBJ1-1, the V gene TRBV7-9; the D gene is possibly TRBD1 (5 bases). Germline CDR1 SEHNR, CDR2 FQNEAQ (reference sequence). There are 15 residues in the CDR3. V lost 5 bases and J lost 4, with 17 bases in between. This chain's CDR3 is CASSPSGGVGTEAFF. The CDR3 DNA follows: TGTGCCAGCAGCCCGTCGGGGGGTGTTGGCACTGAAGCTTTCTTT.

The chain combines TRBV28 with TRBJ2-7, with D perhaps matching TRBD1 (8 bases). V dropped 5 bases and J dropped 5 bases, with 19 bases sitting between them. Germline CDR1 reads MDHEN; CDR2 reads SYDVKM. The CDR3 has 15 residues. DNA of the CDR3: TGTGCCAGCAGTCCCTGGACAGGGAGGGATGACGAGCAGTACTTC. Protein product: CASSPWTGRDDEQYF.

The chain links TRBV28 to TRBJ2-1; 10 nucleotides align to TRBD1. CDR3 size: 17 residues. CDR1 is MDHEN, CDR2 SYDVKM, per germline. The V gene end was trimmed by 2 bases and the J gene end by 9 bases; junction bases not matched to a gene: 13. The CDR3 DNA sequence: TGTGCCAGCAGTTTAGAATGGGACAGGGGTAGAGTGGGTGAGCAGTTCTTC. The encoded protein is CASSLEWDRGRVGEQFF.

The CDR3 reads CASSLGLAGGVSSYEQYF. DNA of the CDR3: TGTGCCAGCAGCTTAGGGCTAGCGGGGGGCGTGAGCTCCTACGAGCAGTACTTC. The genes are TRBV11-2 and TRBJ2-7, with 11 bases that match TRBD2. Trimming took 1 base from V and 0 from J; bases not matched to a gene: 8. Germline V CDR1 and CDR2: SGHAT, FQNNGV. The CDR3 runs 18 residues.

This rearrangement joins TRBV6-6 to TRBJ2-2; D may be TRBD2 (7 bases). Between the trimmed V and J ends, which lost 5 bases and 6 bases, there was a span of 16 bases. Germline CDR1 reads MNHNY; CDR2 reads SVGAGI (reference sequence). CDR3 length: 15 amino acids. CDR3: CASSTGGLGSGELFF. The CDR3 nucleotides read TGTGCCAGCAGTACCGGGGGGCTTGGGTCCGGGGAGCTGTTTTTT.

V usage is TRBV27 and J usage is TRBJ2-1; 8 nucleotides line up with TRBD2. The junction had 2 bases not matched to a gene; V was cut back by 3 bases and J by 4 bases. CDR3 length equals 14 residues. Per germline, CDR1 MNHEY and CDR2 SMNVEV (reference sequence). The CDR3, as DNA: TGTGCCAGCAGTTTGGGACTAGTGTACAATGAGCAGTTCTTC. This encodes CASSLGLVYNEQFF.

The rearrangement links TRBV12-3 or TRBV12-4 to TRBJ2-7; no clear D gene. The CDR3 has 13 amino acids. The V end was cut by 5 bases, the J end by 2 bases, with 10 bases between. CDR3 residues: CASSLTGPYEQYF. CDR3 nucleotide sequence: TGTGCCAGCAGTCTAACTGGGCCCTACGAGCAGTACTTC.

This chain connects TRBV30 to TRBJ1-2; D might be TRBD1 (6 bases). The CDR3 runs 13 residues. Per the germline V gene, CDR1 is GTSNPN and CDR2 is SVGIG (reference sequence). V was cut by 2 bases and J by 5 bases, with 12 bases left in between. The CDR3 region is CAWSQGSLYGYTF. DNA of the CDR3: TGTGCCTGGAGTCAGGGGAGTTTATATGGCTACACCTTC. The full variable domain, completed using reference TRBV30 and TRBJ1-2, is SQTIHQWPATLVQPVGSPLSLECTVEGTSNPNLYWYRQAAGRGLQLLFYSVGIGQISSEVPQNLSASRPQDRQFILSSKKLLLSDSGFYLCAWSQGSLYGYTFGSGTRLTVV.

The chain combines TRBV28 with TRBJ2-7, with D possibly matching TRBD2 (6 bases). Trimming shortened V by 7 bases and J by 0 bases, and 10 bases separated the two germline ends. Germline V gene sequence: CDR1 MDHEN, CDR2 SYDVKM. The CDR3 spans 13 residues. CDR3 sequence reads: CASIQGGSYEQYF. Here the CDR3 DNA reads TGTGCCAGCATCCAGGGAGGCTCCTACGAGCAGTACTTC.

The chain's CDR3 is CASSFGVLNTEAFF. CDR3 coding DNA: TGTGCCAGCAGTTTTGGGGTTCTGAACACTGAAGCTTTCTTT. The V gene is TRBV6-5, the J gene TRBJ1-1; D gene unclear. The V end was cut by 4 bases, the J end by 0 bases, with 9 bases between. The CDR3 contains 14 residues. Germline CDR1 reads MNHEY; CDR2 reads SVGAGI.

The chain recombines TRBV7-2 with TRBJ2-3; the D gene is possibly TRBD1 (5 bases). Germline V gene lookup returns CDR1 SGHTA and CDR2 FQGNSA. Trimming took 4 bases from V and 2 from J, leaving 13 bases between them. This CDR3 is 15 amino acids long. CDR3 sequence (DNA): TGTGCCAGCAGCTCCCAAGCAGGGTCCACAGATACGCAGTATTTT. This gives the protein CASSSQAGSTDTQYF.

The chain recombines TRBV10-3 with TRBJ1-2; D unclear. The CDR3 loop spans 13 amino acids. CDR1 and CDR2 (germline): ENHRY, SYGVKD. The V end lost 4 bases, the J end lost 8 bases, and 14 bases lay between the germline ends. The CDR3 DNA sequence: TGTGCCATCAGTGTAGACGTAGGGCGGGGCTACACCTTC. It is translated as CAISVDVGRGYTF.

V and J are TRBV4-1 and TRBJ2-7; TRBD1 matches 8 bases. The CDR3 consists of 15 residues. The V segment lost 4 bases and the J segment 0 bases; nucleotides outside the gene matches: 5. The germline V gene encodes CDR1 MGHRA and CDR2 YSYEKL. The CDR3 region has the DNA TGCGCCAGCAGCCCCACGGGACAGGCCTCCTACGAGCAGTACTTC. Translated, it gives CASSPTGQASYEQYF.

V and J are TRBV5-1 and TRBJ1-1; weak D call: TRBD1 (6 bases). From germline, CDR1 is SGHRS and CDR2 YFSETQ. The CDR3 runs to 11 residues. Trimming cost V 5 bases and J 8 bases, with 10 bases left between them. The DNA for the CDR3 is TGCGCCAGCAGGTTAACAGGGGAAGCTTTCTTT. Residues: CASRLTGEAFF.

This chain joins TRBV28 and TRBJ2-3; 11 bases match TRBD2. J lost 4 bases, V lost 6 bases, and 6 bases had no gene match. CDR1 MDHEN and CDR2 SYDVKM come from the germline V gene. This CDR3 has 15 residues. The DNA of the CDR3 is TGTGCCAGCAGCGCCCTAGCGGGGGGCGCAGATACGCAGTATTTT. This encodes CASSALAGGADTQYF.

This clone was seen a few times. The chain carries TRBV19 and TRBJ2-7, with D hard to call. Between the trimmed V and J ends, which lost 3 bases and 3 bases, there was a span of 9 bases. This CDR3 spans 13 amino acids. From germline, CDR1 is LNHDA and CDR2 SQIVND (reference sequence). The CDR3 loop reads CASSMGSGYEQYF. The CDR3 region has the DNA TGTGCCAGTAGTATGGGGTCGGGCTACGAGCAGTACTTC.

This rearrangement joins TRBV7-8 to TRBJ1-5, with 7 bases fitting TRBD1. The CDR3 is 16 residues long. Germline assignment: CDR1 SGHVS and CDR2 FQNEAQ. V dropped 0 bases and J dropped 6; count of bases not matched to a gene: 8. The CDR3 DNA reads as TGTGCCAGCAGCTTAGCGGCAGGGGGGGAAGGTCAGCCCCAGCATTTT. Translated, it gives CASSLAAGGEGQPQHF.

The chain combines TRBV6-6 with TRBJ2-7; D gene unclear. Germline V lookup: CDR1 MNHNY, CDR2 SVGAGI (reference sequence). V was clipped by 5 bases and J by 2 bases, with 4 bases between them. This CDR3 region has 11 residues. CDR3 loop: CASSRPYEQYF. The CDR3 DNA reads TGTGCCAGCAGTAGGCCCTACGAGCAGTACTTC.

The chain is built from TRBV27 and TRBJ2-2; 8 nucleotides line up with TRBD1. Trimming took 8 bases from V and 11 from J; bases not matched to a gene: 22. Germline assignment: CDR1 MNHEY and CDR2 SMNVEV (reference sequence). This CDR3 is 17 amino acids long. The CDR3 nucleotides read TGTGCCAGCGGAGGAGGACAGGGACTTTCCGGGGTCCGCGAGCTGTTTTTT. It codes for CASGGGQGLSGVRELFF.

The chain carries TRBV15 and TRBJ2-3; TRBD1 might be the D (5 bases). This CDR3 is built from 13 residues. Germline lookup yields CDR1 LNHNV and CDR2 YYDKDF (reference sequence). V lost 2 bases, J lost 3 bases, and 6 bases lay in between. DNA of the CDR3: TGTGCCACCAGCAGACAGGGAACAGATACGCAGTATTTT. Its protein is CATSRQGTDTQYF.

The rearrangement links TRBV9 to TRBJ2-3, with D possibly being TRBD1 (6 bases). Trimming took 0 bases from V and 8 from J, leaving 13 bases between them. The CDR3 is 14 residues long. Germline CDR1 is SGDLS and CDR2 is YYNGEE. CDR3 in amino acids: CASSVGQAESTQYF. The CDR3 bases are TGTGCCAGCAGCGTAGGACAGGCGGAGTCTACGCAGTATTTT.